The 15 T cell receptor beta chains below all came from one sample that was sequenced in a study of blood T cells in healthy people across ages. Combining a sample-barcoded 5' primer with a J-beta primer mix, a second PCR ran for about 7 to 11 cycles. TCRdb re-analysed the 5' RACE reads in MiXCR, keeping a single row per CDR3 protein. This table holds about 1.6 million distinct CDR3 sequences, about 35% found once. Sequencing used blood. These receptors were collected from a woman in her thirties in good health.

In regard to this clonotype: The junction departs from germline at one end; a sequencing error may be responsible. The chain uses TRBV19 and TRBJ1-2; weak D call: TRBD1 (6 bases). CDR1 is LNHDA and CDR2 is SQIVND in the germline V gene (reference sequence). This CDR3 region has 14 residues. DNA for the CDR3: TGTGCCGGTAGTAACCAGGGGAGCGGCTATGGCTACACCTTC. This translates into CAGSNQGSGYGYTF.

The chain is built from TRBV28 and TRBJ1-5, with 7 positions matching TRBD1. J lost 2 bases, V lost 5 bases, and 12 bases had no gene match. The germline V gene encodes CDR1 MDHEN and CDR2 SYDVKM. The CDR3 has 17 residues. The CDR3 region is CASSPERQGVGNQPQHF. As DNA, the CDR3 is TGTGCCAGCAGTCCTGAACGACAGGGAGTGGGCAATCAGCCCCAGCATTTT.

This clonotype has only a few counts. The V gene is TRBV20-1, the J gene TRBJ2-1; 7 positions agree with TRBD2. The CDR3 runs 14 residues. The V gene end was trimmed by 4 bases and the J gene end by 8 bases; junction bases not matched to a gene: 11. Germline CDR1 and CDR2: DFQATT and SNEGSKA (reference sequence). The CDR3 nucleotides read TGCAGTGCTACTTCGGCTAGCGGTGTTTATGAGCAGTTCTTC. Protein: CSATSASGVYEQFF.

J is TRBJ2-1 and V is TRBV6-1; the D gene is possibly TRBD2 (7 bases). V was clipped by 4 bases and J by 10 bases, with 20 bases between them. CDR3 length: 15 amino acids. CDR1 and CDR2 from the germline V gene are MNHNS and SASEGT. CDR3 sequence: CASSVGRGLSYEQFF. For the CDR3, the DNA is TGTGCCAGCAGTGTCGGGCGGGGGCTCTCCTACGAGCAGTTCTTC.

The V call is TRBV6-5, the J call TRBJ1-1; TRBD1 might be the D (6 bases). The CDR3 contains 11 residues. Germline V gene sequence: CDR1 MNHEY, CDR2 SVGAGI. V was clipped by 2 bases and J by 12 bases, with 10 bases between them. This CDR3 reads CASSYGQGTFF. CDR3 DNA sequence: TGTGCCAGCAGTTACGGCCAGGGGACTTTCTTT.

V and J are TRBV5-1 and TRBJ2-1, with 8 bases matching TRBD2. CDR1 SGHRS and CDR2 YFSETQ come from the germline V gene. CDR3 size: 16 residues. The trim removed 1 base at V and 8 bases at J, leaving 11 bases unmatched. The CDR3 here is CASSLRTGGPGYEQFF. The CDR3 region has the DNA TGCGCCAGCAGCTTGCGAACGGGAGGGCCAGGTTATGAGCAGTTCTTC.

This clonotype was observed a few times. The genes are TRBV11-2 and TRBJ2-1, with 8 positions matching TRBD2. The ends lost 5 bases at V and 12 bases at J; junction bases unmatched: 12. CDR1 is SGHAT and CDR2 is FQNNGV in the germline V gene. CDR3 length: 14 residues. DNA for the CDR3: TGTGCCAGCAGCCCGGGGGGGACAAACTATGTGCAGTTCTTC. Translation: CASSPGGTNYVQFF. Full variable domain (rest looked up from reference TRBV11-2 and TRBJ2-1): EAGVAQSPRYKIIEKRQSVAFWCNPISGHATLYWYQQILGQGPKLLIQFQNNGVVDDSQLPKDRFSAERLKGVDSTLKIQPAKLEDSAVYLCASSPGGTNYVQFFGPGTRLTVL.

The chain couples TRBV15 to TRBJ1-4; D is undetermined. This CDR3 region has 14 residues. Germline loops: CDR1 LNHNV, CDR2 YYDKDF (reference sequence). V lost 1 base, J lost 5 bases, and 8 bases lay in between. The CDR3 sequence is CATSRVGLNEKLFF. The CDR3 DNA reads TGTGCCACCAGCAGAGTCGGGCTAAATGAAAAACTGTTTTTT.

The chain recombines TRBV5-1 with TRBJ1-1, with D perhaps TRBD1 (5 bases). There are 13 residues in the CDR3. The germline CDR1 and CDR2 sequences are SGHRS and YFSETQ. V was clipped by 4 bases and J by 6 bases, with 13 bases between them. Here the CDR3 reads CASSQSQGAEAFF. The CDR3 region has the DNA TGCGCCAGCAGCCAGTCTCAGGGCGCTGAAGCTTTCTTT.

V is TRBV20-1 and J is TRBJ2-3, with TRBD2 identical over 11 bases. This CDR3 comprises 12 residues. The V gene's germline CDR1 is DFQATT and CDR2 SNEGSKA (reference sequence). For the CDR3, the DNA is TGCAGCACTAGCGGGGGTGGGGATACGCAGTATTTT. Residues: CSTSGGGDTQYF.

The J gene is TRBJ2-7, the V gene TRBV4-1; 7 bases match TRBD1. Germline-derived CDR1 and CDR2 are MGHRA and YSYEKL. CDR3 size: 15 residues. Unmatched junction bases numbered 5, after V lost 2 bases and J lost 1 base. CDR3 region: CASSQRQGMSYEQYF. The CDR3 region has the DNA TGCGCCAGCAGCCAAAGACAGGGAATGTCCTACGAGCAGTACTTC.

A few counts support this clonotype. The chain has TRBV11-3 and TRBJ2-1; D unclear. Trimming stripped 5 bases from V and 6 bases from J, with 11 bases between. CDR1 and CDR2 (germline): SGHNT, YENEEA. This CDR3 has 13 amino acids. Here the CDR3 reads CASSGAWGNEQFF. CDR3 sequence (DNA): TGTGCCAGCAGCGGAGCATGGGGCAATGAGCAGTTCTTC.

The genes are TRBV6-1 and TRBJ2-7; a weak D match, TRBD1 (6 bases). The CDR3 is 16 amino acids. Germline CDR1 MNHNS, CDR2 SASEGT. V was cut by 4 bases and J by 0 bases, with 16 bases left in between. This CDR3 reads CASSGTTDRSSYEQYF. For the CDR3, the DNA is TGTGCCAGCAGTGGAACAACTGACAGGAGCTCCTACGAGCAGTACTTC.

Notes on this clonotype: One end of the junction is discordant with germline, which a read error may explain. This chain uses TRBV9 with TRBJ1-1; unclear D gene. This CDR3 has 16 amino acids. The germline gives CDR1 SGDLS, CDR2 YYNGEE. The CDR3 bases are TGTGCCAGCAACGTAGATGGGAGGACTTCAGGCACTGAAGCTTTCTTT. Its protein is CASNVDGRTSGTEAFF.

For this clonotype: One end of the junction fails to match germline, which may point to a read error. The V and J genes are TRBV20-1 and TRBJ1-2; a possible D gene is TRBD1 (5 bases). This CDR3 has 16 residues. Germline CDR1 and CDR2: DFQATT and SNEGSKA (reference sequence). The CDR3: CSARGYDSRELYGCTF. The CDR3 nucleotides are TGCAGTGCTAGGGGATACGACAGTCGCGAACTCTATGGCTGCACCTTC.